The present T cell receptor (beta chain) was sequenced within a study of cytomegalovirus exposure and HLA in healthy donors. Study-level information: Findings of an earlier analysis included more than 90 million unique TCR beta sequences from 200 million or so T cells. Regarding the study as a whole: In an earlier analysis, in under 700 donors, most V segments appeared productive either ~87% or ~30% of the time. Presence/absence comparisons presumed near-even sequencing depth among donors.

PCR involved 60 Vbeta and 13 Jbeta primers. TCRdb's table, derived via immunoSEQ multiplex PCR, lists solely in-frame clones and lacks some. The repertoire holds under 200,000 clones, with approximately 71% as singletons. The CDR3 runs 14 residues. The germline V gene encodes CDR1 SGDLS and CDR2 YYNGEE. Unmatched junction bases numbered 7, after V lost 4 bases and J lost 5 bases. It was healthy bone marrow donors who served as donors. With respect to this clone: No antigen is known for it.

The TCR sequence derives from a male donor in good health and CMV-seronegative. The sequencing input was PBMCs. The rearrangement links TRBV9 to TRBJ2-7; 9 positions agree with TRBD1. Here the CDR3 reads CASSIGDRVNEQYF. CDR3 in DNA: TGTGCCAGCAGCATAGGGGACAGGGTGAACGAGCAGTACTTC.